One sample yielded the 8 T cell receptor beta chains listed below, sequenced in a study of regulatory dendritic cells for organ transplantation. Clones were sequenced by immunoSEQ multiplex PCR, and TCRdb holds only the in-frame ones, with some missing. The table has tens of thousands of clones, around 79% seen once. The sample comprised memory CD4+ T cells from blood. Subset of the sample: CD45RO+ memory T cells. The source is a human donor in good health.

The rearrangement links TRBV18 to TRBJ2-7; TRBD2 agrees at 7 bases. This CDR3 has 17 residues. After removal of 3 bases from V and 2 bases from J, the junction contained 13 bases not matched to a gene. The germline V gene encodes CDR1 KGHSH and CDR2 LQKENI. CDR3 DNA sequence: TGTGCCAGCTCACCCCCCCGGGGTAGCGGGCGTCCCTACGAGCAGTACTTC. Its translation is CASSPPRGSGRPYEQYF. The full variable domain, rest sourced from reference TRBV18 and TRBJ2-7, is NAGVMQNPRHLVRRRGQEARLRCSPMKGHSHVYWYRQLPEEGLKFMVYLQKENIIDESGMPKERFSAEFPKEGPSILRIQQVVRGDSAAYFCASSPPRGSGRPYEQYFGPGTRLTVT.

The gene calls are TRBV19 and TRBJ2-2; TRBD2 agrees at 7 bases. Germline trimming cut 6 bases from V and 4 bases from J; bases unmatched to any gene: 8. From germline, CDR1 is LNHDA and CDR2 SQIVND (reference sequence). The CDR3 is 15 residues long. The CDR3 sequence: CASSEDIAGTGELFF. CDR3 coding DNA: TGTGCCAGTAGCGAGGACATAGCGGGCACCGGGGAGCTGTTTTTT. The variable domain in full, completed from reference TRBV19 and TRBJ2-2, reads DGGITQSPKYLFRKEGQNVTLSCEQNLNHDAMYWYRQDPGQGLRLIYYSQIVNDFQKGDIAEGYSVSREKKESFPLTVTSAQKNPTAFYLCASSEDIAGTGELFFGEGSRLTVL.

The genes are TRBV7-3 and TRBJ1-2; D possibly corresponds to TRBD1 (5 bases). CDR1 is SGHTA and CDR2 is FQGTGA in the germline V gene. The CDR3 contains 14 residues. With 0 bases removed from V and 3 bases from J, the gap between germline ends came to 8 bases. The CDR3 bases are TGTGCCAGCAGCTTAACACCGACAGACTATGGCTACACCTTC. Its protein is CASSLTPTDYGYTF.

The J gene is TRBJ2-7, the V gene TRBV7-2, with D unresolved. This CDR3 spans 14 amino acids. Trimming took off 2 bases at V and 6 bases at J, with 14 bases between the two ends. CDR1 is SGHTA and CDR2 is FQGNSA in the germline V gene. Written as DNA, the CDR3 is TGTGCCAGCAGCTTATGGTCTTCTTTGAGCGAGCAGTACTTC. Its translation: CASSLWSSLSEQYF.

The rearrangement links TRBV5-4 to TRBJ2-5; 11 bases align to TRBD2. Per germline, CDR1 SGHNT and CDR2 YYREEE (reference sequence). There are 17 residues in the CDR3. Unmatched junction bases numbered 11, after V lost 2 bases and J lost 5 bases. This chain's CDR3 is CASSLKVTSGTDETQYF. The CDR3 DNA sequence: TGTGCCAGCAGCTTAAAAGTGACTAGCGGGACGGACGAGACCCAGTACTTC.

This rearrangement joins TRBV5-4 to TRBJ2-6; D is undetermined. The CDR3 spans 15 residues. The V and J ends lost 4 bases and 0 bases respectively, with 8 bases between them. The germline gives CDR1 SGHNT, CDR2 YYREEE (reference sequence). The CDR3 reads CASSPPGSGANVLTF. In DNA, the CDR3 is TGTGCCAGCAGCCCTCCAGGCTCTGGGGCCAACGTCCTGACTTTC.

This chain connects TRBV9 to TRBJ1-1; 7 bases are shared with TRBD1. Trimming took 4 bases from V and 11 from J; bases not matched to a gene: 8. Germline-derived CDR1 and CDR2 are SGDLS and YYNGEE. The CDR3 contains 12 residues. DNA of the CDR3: TGTGCCAGCAGCCCAACACAGGGGATTGCTTTCTTT. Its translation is CASSPTQGIAFF. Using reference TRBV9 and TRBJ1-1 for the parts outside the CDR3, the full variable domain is DSGVTQTPKHLITATGQRVTLRCSPRSGDLSVYWYQQSLDQGLQFLIQYYNGEERAKGNILERFSAQQFPDLHSELNLSSLELGDSALYFCASSPTQGIAFFGQGTRLTVV.

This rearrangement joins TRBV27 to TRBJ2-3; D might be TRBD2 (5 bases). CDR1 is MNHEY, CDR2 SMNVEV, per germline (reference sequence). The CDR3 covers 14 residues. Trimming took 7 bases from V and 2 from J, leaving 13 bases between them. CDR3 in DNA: TGTGCCAGCACGACTAACAGAAACACAGATACGCAGTATTTT. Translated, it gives CASTTNRNTDTQYF.